The 11 T cell receptor beta chains in this list originate from one sample, sequenced in a study of CXCR3-negative and CXCR3-positive naive CD8 T cells. 5' RACE with UMI labels generated the TRB cDNA libraries. TCRdb re-analyzed the 5' RACE reads; it lists each CDR3 protein once, without DNA. There are about 94,000 distinct CDR3 sequences in the sample, with almost 0.55% held by the top ten. Their specific antigens are unknown. Findings and limits, study-wide: CXCR3-expressing naive cells carried TRB CDR3s more hydrophobic than those of CXCR3-negative naive cells.

Source material: naive CXCR3+ CD8+ T cells from blood. Subset meaning: CD45RO-CCR7+CD27+CD95- naive CD8+ T cells expressing CXCR3 (TNR3+). These receptors originate from a human donor in good health. Some clones in this sample may be carry-over from other donors' samples.

The V and J genes are TRBV27 and TRBJ1-6; the TRBD1 assignment by TCRdb is unverifiable without DNA. Per the germline V gene, CDR1 is MNHEY and CDR2 is SMNVEV (reference sequence). The CDR3 is made up of 16 amino acids. Here the CDR3 reads CASSPPRGADNSPLHF.

The chain recombines TRBV10-3 with TRBJ2-7; TCRdb's D call, TRBD1, is unchecked because there is no DNA. CDR3 length: 15 amino acids. From germline, CDR1 is ENHRY and CDR2 SYGVKD. CDR3 protein: CAINDQGGQDYEQYF.

The CDR3 here is CASSQGPGTQPPEQFF. V gene TRBV4-1 combines with J gene TRBJ2-1; TCRdb lists TRBD1, though no DNA is available to test this call. CDR1 is MGHRA, CDR2 YSYEKL, per germline. This CDR3 region has 16 residues.

The genes are TRBV6-2 or TRBV6-3 and TRBJ2-2; TCRdb calls TRBD1, which cannot be checked without DNA. The CDR3 runs 13 residues. Germline assignment: CDR1 MNHEY and CDR2 SVGEGT. CDR3 amino acids: CASHRGKGGELFF.

CDR3 region: CASSVVLGTEAFF. This chain connects TRBV9 to TRBJ1-1. Germline V gene lookup returns CDR1 SGDLS and CDR2 YYNGEE. This CDR3 comprises 13 residues.

This sequence joins TRBV28 and TRBJ2-5. Germline V gene data show CDR1 as MDHEN and CDR2 as SYDVKM. The CDR3 contains 13 residues. CDR3 sequence: CASSLGAEETQYF.

The chain employs TRBV7-9 and TRBJ2-5; TCRdb calls TRBD1, which cannot be checked without DNA. The germline V gene has CDR1 SEHNR and CDR2 FQNEAQ (reference sequence). The CDR3 is made up of 15 amino acids. The CDR3 is CASSLVDSFPETQYF.

V and J are TRBV2 and TRBJ2-7; checking the TCRdb D call of TRBD2 is not possible without DNA. This CDR3 is built from 13 residues. In germline, CDR1 is SNHLY, CDR2 FYNNEI. CDR3 in amino acids: CASSGDSSYEQYF.

The chain combines TRBV19 with TRBJ2-6. Germline V gene sequence: CDR1 LNHDA, CDR2 SQIVND (reference sequence). This CDR3 is 14 amino acids long. This CDR3 reads CASSYSSGANVLTF.

This chain's CDR3 is CASSLAHGRTEAFF. This chain uses TRBV28 with TRBJ1-1; TCRdb selects TRBD1, and the lack of DNA leaves this call unchecked. CDR3 length: 14 residues. CDR1 and CDR2 from the germline V gene are MDHEN and SYDVKM.

This chain uses TRBV12-3 or TRBV12-4 with TRBJ1-1. The CDR3 runs 12 residues. The chain's CDR3 is CASSLDAGEAFF.